Shown below are 3 T cell receptor beta chains from a single sample sequenced in a study of blood T cell repertoires in COVID-19. Measured with immunoSEQ multiplex PCR; TCRdb has only the in-frame clones, and not every one. The repertoire includes hundreds of thousands of clones, about 83% of them detected once, and 7.5% to 9% sits in the top ten. The sequencing input was peripheral blood. The receptors originated from a woman aged 45-65 years with acute or convalescent COVID-19.

The V gene is TRBV5-1, the J gene TRBJ2-5; 7 bases agree with TRBD1. Germline CDR1 SGHRS, CDR2 YFSETQ. The junction had 7 bases not matched to a gene; V was cut back by 5 bases and J by 0 bases. This CDR3 contains 15 residues. CDR3 sequence: CASSHTGVYQETQYF. CDR3 bases: TGCGCCAGCAGTCATACAGGGGTGTACCAAGAGACCCAGTACTTC.

The V call is TRBV28, the J call TRBJ2-7, with 7 bases lining up with TRBD1. The V gene end was trimmed by 7 bases and the J gene end by 0 bases; junction bases not matched to a gene: 6. Germline values: CDR1 MDHEN, CDR2 SYDVKM. The CDR3 spans 14 residues. CDR3 in amino acids: CASTRQGSSYEQYF. CDR3 sequence (DNA): TGTGCCAGCACCCGACAGGGCAGCTCCTACGAGCAGTACTTC.

The chain links TRBV27 to TRBJ1-2, with D possibly matching TRBD1 (5 bases). Germline loops: CDR1 MNHEY, CDR2 SMNVEV (reference sequence). V was cut by 5 bases and J by 4 bases, with 14 bases left in between. The CDR3 runs to 14 residues. CDR3 in DNA: TGTGCCAGCAGTCCGCGGGGGGAGCTCTATGGCTACACCTTC. Encoded protein: CASSPRGELYGYTF.